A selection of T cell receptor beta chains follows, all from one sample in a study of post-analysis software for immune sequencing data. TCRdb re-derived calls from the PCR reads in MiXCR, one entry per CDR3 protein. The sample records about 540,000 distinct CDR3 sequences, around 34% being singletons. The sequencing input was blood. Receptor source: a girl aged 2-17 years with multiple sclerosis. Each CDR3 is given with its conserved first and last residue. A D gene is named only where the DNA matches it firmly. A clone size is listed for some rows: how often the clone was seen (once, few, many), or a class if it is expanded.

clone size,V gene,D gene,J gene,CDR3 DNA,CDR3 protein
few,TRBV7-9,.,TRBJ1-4,TGTGCCAGCAGCTCACGTGAAAAACTGTTTTTT,CASSSREKLFF
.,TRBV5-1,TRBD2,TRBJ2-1,TGCGCCAGCAGCTCGCGTGCGGGGGTTAGCCATGAGCAGTTCTTC,CASSSRAGVSHEQFF
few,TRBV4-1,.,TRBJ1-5,TGCGCCAGCAGCCACTCGTACCAGTCTGGTCTGGGCGGTCAGCCCCAGCATTTT,CASSHSYQSGLGGQPQHF
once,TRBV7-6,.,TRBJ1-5,TGTGCCAGCAGCCCCGGGAGTTCCCCCAATCAGCCCCAGCATTTT,CASSPGSSPNQPQHF
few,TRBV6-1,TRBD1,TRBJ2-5,TGTGCCAGCAGTTCATACAGGGGAGAGACCCAGTACTTC,CASSSYRGETQYF
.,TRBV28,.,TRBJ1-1,TGTGCCAGCGCCTCCGTGGCGGCGCAGGGCTCAAACACTGAAGCTTTCTTT,CASASVAAQGSNTEAFF
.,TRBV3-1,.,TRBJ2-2,TGTGCCACCCAAATCGCCGGGGAGCTGTTTTTT,CATQIAGELFF
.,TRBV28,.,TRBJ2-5,TGTGCCAGCAGTTTAATCCCCCGAACTACTAGTGGTGTGACCCAGTACTTC,CASSLIPRTTSGVTQYF
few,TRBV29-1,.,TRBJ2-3,TGCAGCGTTCATAGCACAGATACGCAGTATTTT,CSVHSTDTQYF
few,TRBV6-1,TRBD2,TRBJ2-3,TGTGCCAGCAGTGATCTTAGCGGGGTCGGCACAGATACGCAGTATTTT,CASSDLSGVGTDTQYF
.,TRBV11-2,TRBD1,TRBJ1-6,TGTGCCAGCAGCTTCAATAGGCCGGGACAGGGGTATTCACCCCTCCACTTT,CASSFNRPGQGYSPLHF
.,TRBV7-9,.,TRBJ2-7,TGTGCCAGCAGCTTAGCGGAACCGGGAATCTACGAGCAGTACTTC,CASSLAEPGIYEQYF
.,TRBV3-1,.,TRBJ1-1,TGTGCCAGCAGCCCCAAATGGGGGGACACTGAAGCTTTCTTT,CASSPKWGDTEAFF
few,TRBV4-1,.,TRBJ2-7,TGCGCCAGCAGCCAAGATGATAGTCGCGAGCAGTACTTC,CASSQDDSREQYF
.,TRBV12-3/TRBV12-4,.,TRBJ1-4,TGTGCCAGCAGTTTTAGGTTGCCAGGAGAACTGTTTTTT,CASSFRLPGELFF
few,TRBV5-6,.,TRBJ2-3,TGTGCCAGCAGCTTGTTCAGCCCCACAGATACGCAGTATTTT,CASSLFSPTDTQYF
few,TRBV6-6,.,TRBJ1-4,TGTGCCAGCAGGGGCTCACAGGGAGTTAGTGAAAAACTGTTTTTT,CASRGSQGVSEKLFF
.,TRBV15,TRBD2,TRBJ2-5,TGTGCCACCAGCAGAGAACAAGGGCTAGCGGGGGAGACCCAGTACTTC,CATSREQGLAGETQYF
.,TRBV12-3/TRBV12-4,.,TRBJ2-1,TGTGCCAGCAGTCTAAGTAGACAACTCTCCTACAATGAGCAGTTCTTC,CASSLSRQLSYNEQFF
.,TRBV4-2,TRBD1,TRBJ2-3,TGTGCCAGCAGGACGACAGGGTTAGATACGCAGTATTTT,CASRTTGLDTQYF
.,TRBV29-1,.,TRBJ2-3,TGCAGCGTTGAATTCGGGGGTTCTCAAGATACGCAGTATTTT,CSVEFGGSQDTQYF
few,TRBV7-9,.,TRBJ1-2,TGTGCCAGCAGCCTCTTTGGGGGGGACTATGGCTACACCTTC,CASSLFGGDYGYTF
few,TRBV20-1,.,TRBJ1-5,TGCAGTGCTAGAGATGGGGCAGGGGTGGTGCGGAGCAATCAGCCCCAGCATTTT,CSARDGAGVVRSNQPQHF
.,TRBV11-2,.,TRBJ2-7,TGTGCCAGCAGCTTATCACTTACCCAGTACTTC,CASSLSLTQYF
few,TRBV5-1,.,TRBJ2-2,TGCGCCAGCACTAGACTGGCCGTATCGAACACCGGGGAGCTGTTTTTT,CASTRLAVSNTGELFF
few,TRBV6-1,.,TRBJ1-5,TGTGCCAGCAGTGGGCCGGAGGGGGGCAGGGTGTTCGGGAACGAGCCCCAGCATTTT,CASSGPEGGRVFGNEPQHF
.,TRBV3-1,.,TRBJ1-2,TGTGCCAGCAGCCCAGCTCCAGGACAGAACTATGGCTACACCTTC,CASSPAPGQNYGYTF
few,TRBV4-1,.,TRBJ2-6,TGCGCCAGCAGCCAGTACGACATTGGGTCCGGGGCCAACGTCCTGACTTTC,CASSQYDIGSGANVLTF
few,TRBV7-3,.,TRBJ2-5,TGTGCCAGCAGCTTAACGTTAGAGGAGACCCAGTACTTC,CASSLTLEETQYF
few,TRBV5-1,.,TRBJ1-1,TGTGCCAGCAGTCAGGGCCCTGAAGCTTTCTTT,CASSQGPEAFF
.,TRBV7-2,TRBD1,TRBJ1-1,TGTGCCAGCAGTTACAGGGGCCCCTTCGAGGCTTTCTTT,CASSYRGPFEAFF
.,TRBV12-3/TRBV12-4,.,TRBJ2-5,TGTGCCAGCAGTTTATTGACCAGCCAAGAGACCCAGTACTTC,CASSLLTSQETQYF
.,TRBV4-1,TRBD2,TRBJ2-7,TGCGCCAGCAGCCAAGATCCCGGGACTAGCTCCTTCTACGAGCAGTACTTC,CASSQDPGTSSFYEQYF
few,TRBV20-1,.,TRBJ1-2,TGCAGTGCTAGAGATAGTGCCGGGACCGGCGGGTACACCTTC,CSARDSAGTGGYTF
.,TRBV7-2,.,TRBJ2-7,TGTGCCAGCAGCTTAGTTGCCGGCCAGATCTCCTACGAGCAGTACTTC,CASSLVAGQISYEQYF
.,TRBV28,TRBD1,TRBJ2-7,TGTGCCAGCATCCCGGGACAGGGGCACTACGAGCAGTACTTC,CASIPGQGHYEQYF
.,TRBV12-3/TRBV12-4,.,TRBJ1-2,TGTGCCAGCAGTCCCAGGGTCCAAAGGGATGGCTACACCTTC,CASSPRVQRDGYTF
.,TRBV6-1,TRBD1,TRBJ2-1,TGTGCCAGCAACAGGGACAGGGCCACCCATGAGCAGTTCTTC,CASNRDRATHEQFF
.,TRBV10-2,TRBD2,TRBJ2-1,TGCGCCAGCAGTGATCCCGGGGGGAGGAATGAGCAGTTCTTC,CASSDPGGRNEQFF
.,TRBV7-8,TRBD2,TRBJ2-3,TGTGCCAGCACCAGTCAGTTAGCGGGGGGCAAAAGCACAGATACGCAGTATTTT,CASTSQLAGGKSTDTQYF
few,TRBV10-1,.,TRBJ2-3,TGCGCCAGCAGTGAAGCGCCGGGGACTAGCACAGATACGCAGTATTTT,CASSEAPGTSTDTQYF
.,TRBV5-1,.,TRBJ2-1,TGCGCCAGCAGCTTGGGACGACAGCCACAGTTCTTC,CASSLGRQPQFF
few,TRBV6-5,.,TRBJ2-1,TGTGCCAGCAAAGGCAGACGCCACTCCTACAATGAGCAGTTCTTC,CASKGRRHSYNEQFF
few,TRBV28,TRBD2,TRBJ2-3,TGTGCCAGCAGTTTACTAGCGGACTACACAGATACGCAGTATTTT,CASSLLADYTDTQYF